The clone carrying this TCR beta chain has a single count. Its cognate antigen is unknown. The sample is drawn from a study of Ad26.COV2.S vaccination and SARS-CoV-2 variants. At the level of the study: Participants got Ad26.COV2.S intramuscularly, once or twice 56 days apart. Study observations and caveats: Vaccinees showed greater spike-specific TCR breadth than placebo recipients.

Clones were sequenced by immunoSEQ multiplex PCR, and TCRdb holds only the in-frame ones, with some missing. The table includes hundreds of thousands of clones, roughly 90% detected once. This sample's treatment: around 19 received Ad26.COV2.S at low or high dose, single or two shots; about five received placebo; per-sample allocation not given. Samples were taken on day 63 after the first vaccine or placebo injection. The clonotype originates from a person between 18 and 60 years old who received the Ad26.COV2.S COVID-19 vaccine or a placebo. This specimen was peripheral blood, taken in a trial of Ad26.COV2.S vaccine versus placebo.

The DNA for the CDR3 is TGTGCCAGCAGCTTGGGGCTAGCGGGGGCTACCGGGGAGCTGTTTTTT. This codes for CASSLGLAGATGELFF. The chain has TRBV5-8 and TRBJ2-2, with 10 positions matching TRBD2. The CDR3 consists of 16 residues. The V segment lost 0 bases and the J segment 5 bases; nucleotides outside the gene matches: 4. Germline V gene data show CDR1 as SGHTS and CDR2 as YDEGEE.